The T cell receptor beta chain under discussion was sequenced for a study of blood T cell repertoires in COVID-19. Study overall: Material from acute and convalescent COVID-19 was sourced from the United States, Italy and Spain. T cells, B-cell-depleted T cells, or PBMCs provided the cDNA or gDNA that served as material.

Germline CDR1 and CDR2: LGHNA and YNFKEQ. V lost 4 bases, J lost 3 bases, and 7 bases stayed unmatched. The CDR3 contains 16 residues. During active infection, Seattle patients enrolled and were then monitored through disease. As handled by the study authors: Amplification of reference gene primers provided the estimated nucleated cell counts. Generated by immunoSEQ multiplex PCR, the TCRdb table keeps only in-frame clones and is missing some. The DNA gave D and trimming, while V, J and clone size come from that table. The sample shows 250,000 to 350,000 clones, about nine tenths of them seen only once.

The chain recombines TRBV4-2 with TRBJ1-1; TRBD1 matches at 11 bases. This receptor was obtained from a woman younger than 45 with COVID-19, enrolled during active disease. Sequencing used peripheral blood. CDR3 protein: CASSRGQGESDTEAFF. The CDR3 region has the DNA TGTGCCAGCAGCCGGGGACAGGGGGAATCGGACACTGAAGCTTTCTTT.